This T cell receptor beta chain was obtained from a study of blood T cell repertoires in COVID-19. Study context: The United States, Italy and Spain supplied acute and convalescent COVID-19 samples.

Original data processing: Reference gene primer amplification gave estimated nucleated cell counts. Profiled with immunoSEQ multiplex PCR; TCRdb holds only in-frame clones, not every one. V and J calls and clone size follow that table, whereas D and trimming were derived from the DNA. Of about 190,000 clones listed, around nine tenths are singletons. Sequencing was carried out using peripheral blood. The clonotype originates from a human donor in a cohort sampled during active COVID-19.

The CDR3 sequence is CASSLGGNSNQPQHF. CDR3 sequence (DNA): TGTGCCAGCAGCTTAGGAGGGAATAGCAATCAGCCCCAGCATTTT. The chain links TRBV7-9 to TRBJ1-5; no definite D call. This CDR3 region has 15 residues. CDR1 and CDR2 (germline): SEHNR, FQNEAQ (reference sequence). The germline V and J ends were trimmed by 1 base and 0 bases, with 7 bases remaining between them.